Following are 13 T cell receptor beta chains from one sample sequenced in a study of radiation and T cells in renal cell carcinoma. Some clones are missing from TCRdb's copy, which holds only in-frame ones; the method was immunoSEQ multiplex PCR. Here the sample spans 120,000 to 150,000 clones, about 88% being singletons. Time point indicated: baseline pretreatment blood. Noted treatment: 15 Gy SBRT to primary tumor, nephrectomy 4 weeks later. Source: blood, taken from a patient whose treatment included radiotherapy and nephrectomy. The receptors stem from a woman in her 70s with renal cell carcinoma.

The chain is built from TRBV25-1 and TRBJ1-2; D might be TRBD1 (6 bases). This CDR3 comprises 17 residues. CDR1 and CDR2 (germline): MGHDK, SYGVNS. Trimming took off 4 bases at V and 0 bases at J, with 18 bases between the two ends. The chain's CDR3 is CASSGQGFRSSNYGYTF. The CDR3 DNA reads TGTGCCAGCAGTGGTCAGGGGTTCAGGTCCTCTAACTATGGCTACACCTTC.

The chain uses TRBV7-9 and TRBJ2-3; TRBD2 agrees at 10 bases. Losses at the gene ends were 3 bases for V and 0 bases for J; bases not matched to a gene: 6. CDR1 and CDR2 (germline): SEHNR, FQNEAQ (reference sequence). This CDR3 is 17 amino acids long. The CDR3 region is CASSLASGGTSTDTQYF. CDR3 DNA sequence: TGTGCCAGCAGCTTGGCTAGCGGGGGTACTAGCACAGATACGCAGTATTTT.

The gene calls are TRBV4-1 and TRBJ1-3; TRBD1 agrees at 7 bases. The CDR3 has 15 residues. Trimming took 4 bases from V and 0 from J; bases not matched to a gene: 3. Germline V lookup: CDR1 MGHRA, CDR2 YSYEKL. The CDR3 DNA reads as TGCGCCAGCAGCCCCGACAGGGTCTCTGGAAACACCATATATTTT. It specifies CASSPDRVSGNTIYF.

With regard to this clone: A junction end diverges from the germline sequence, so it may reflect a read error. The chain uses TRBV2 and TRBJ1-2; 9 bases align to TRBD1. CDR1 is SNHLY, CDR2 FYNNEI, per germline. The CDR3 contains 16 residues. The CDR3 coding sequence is TGTGCCAGCAGGGAGCAAGGACCGGGACAGGGAAAAATAGGGGAGTTC. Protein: CASREQGPGQGKIGEF.

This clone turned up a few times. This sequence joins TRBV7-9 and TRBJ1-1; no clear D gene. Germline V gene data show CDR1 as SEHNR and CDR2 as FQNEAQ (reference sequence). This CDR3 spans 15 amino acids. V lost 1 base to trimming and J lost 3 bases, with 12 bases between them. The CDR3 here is CASSLGGGSYTEAFF. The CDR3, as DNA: TGTGCCAGCAGCTTAGGAGGAGGGAGTTACACTGAAGCTTTCTTT. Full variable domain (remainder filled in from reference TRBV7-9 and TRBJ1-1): DTGVSQNPRHKITKRGQNVTFRCDPISEHNRLYWYRQTLGQGPEFLTYFQNEAQLEKSRLLSDRFSAERPKGSFSTLEIQRTEQGDSAMYLCASSLGGGSYTEAFFGQGTRLTVV.

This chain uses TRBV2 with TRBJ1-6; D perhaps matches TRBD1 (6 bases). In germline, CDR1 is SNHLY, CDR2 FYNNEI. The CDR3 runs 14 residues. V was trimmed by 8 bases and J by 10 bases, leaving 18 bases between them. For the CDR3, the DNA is TGTGCCAGCGGGACCTGGGGGGGACAATCACCCCTCCACTTT. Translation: CASGTWGGQSPLHF.

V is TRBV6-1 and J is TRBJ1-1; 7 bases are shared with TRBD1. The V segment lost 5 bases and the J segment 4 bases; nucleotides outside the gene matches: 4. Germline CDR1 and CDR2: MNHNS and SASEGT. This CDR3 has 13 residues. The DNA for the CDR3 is TGTGCCAGCAGTTCGACAGGGACCACTGAAGCTTTCTTT. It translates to CASSSTGTTEAFF.

The CDR3 DNA reads as TGCGCCAGCAGCCTCGCAGGGTTCTCTGCCACCGGGGAGCTGTTTTTT. Protein sequence: CASSLAGFSATGELFF. This chain joins TRBV5-1 and TRBJ2-2; possible D gene TRBD1, 5 bases. The CDR3 runs to 16 residues. Germline V CDR1 and CDR2: SGHRS, YFSETQ. V lost 4 bases and J lost 4, with 17 bases in between. The full variable domain, its missing parts supplied by reference TRBV5-1 and TRBJ2-2, is KAGVTQTPRYLIKTRGQQVTLSCSPISGHRSVSWYQQTPGQGLQFLFEYFSETQRNKGNFPGRFSGRQFSNSRSEMNVSTLELGDSALYLCASSLAGFSATGELFFGEGSRLTVL.

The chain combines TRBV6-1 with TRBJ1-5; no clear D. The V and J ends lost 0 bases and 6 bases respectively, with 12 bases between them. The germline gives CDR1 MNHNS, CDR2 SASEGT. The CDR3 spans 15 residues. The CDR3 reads CASSEADRTGQPQHF. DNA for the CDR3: TGTGCCAGCAGTGAAGCGGATAGGACGGGTCAGCCCCAGCATTTT.

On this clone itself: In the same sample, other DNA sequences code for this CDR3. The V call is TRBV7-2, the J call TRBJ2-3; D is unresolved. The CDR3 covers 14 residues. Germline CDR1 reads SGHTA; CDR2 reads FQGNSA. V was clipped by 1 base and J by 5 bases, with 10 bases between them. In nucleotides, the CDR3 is TGTGCCAGCAGCTTAGGTGGGGTCGGAGATACGCAGTATTTT. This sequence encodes CASSLGGVGDTQYF.

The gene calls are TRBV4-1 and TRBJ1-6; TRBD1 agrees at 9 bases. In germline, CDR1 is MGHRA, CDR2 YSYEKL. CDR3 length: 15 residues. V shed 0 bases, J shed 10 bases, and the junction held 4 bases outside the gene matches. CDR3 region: CASSQEGQGGSPLHF. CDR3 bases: TGCGCCAGCAGCCAAGAGGGACAGGGTGGGTCACCCCTCCACTTT.

CDR3: CASSSKRTGDYEQYF. The CDR3 DNA reads as TGTGCCAGCAGTAGTAAGAGGACAGGGGACTACGAGCAGTACTTC. The rearrangement uses TRBV6-1 and TRBJ2-7; 9 bases are a match to TRBD1. With 5 bases clipped from V and 3 bases from J, the junction kept 8 bases outside the gene matches. Germline CDR1 reads MNHNS; CDR2 reads SASEGT. This CDR3 region has 15 residues.

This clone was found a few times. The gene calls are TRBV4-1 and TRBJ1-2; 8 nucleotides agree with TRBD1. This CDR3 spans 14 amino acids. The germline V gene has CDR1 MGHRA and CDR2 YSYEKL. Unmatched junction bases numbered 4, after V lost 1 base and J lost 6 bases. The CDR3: CASSQVPGGNGYTF. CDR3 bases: TGCGCCAGCAGCCAAGTCCCAGGGGGCAATGGCTACACCTTC.